The 23 T cell receptor beta chains in this list originate from one sample, sequenced in a study of T cell repertoires in cytomegalovirus infection. These receptors have no identified antigens. TCRdb used MiXCR to reprocess the reads, holding one entry per CDR3 protein. The data show 650,000 to 900,000 distinct CDR3 sequences, 32% seen once. Specimen: cultured CD8+ T cells from PBMCs, collected from culture after CMV antigen stimulation. The receptor set was obtained from a human donor in good health (CMV status not recorded). Some clones in this sample may be carry-over from other donors' samples.

The genes are TRBV27 and TRBJ2-1; D may correspond to TRBD1 or TRBD2 (6 bases each). Germline V gene lookup returns CDR1 MNHEY and CDR2 SMNVEV (reference sequence). The CDR3 contains 13 residues. With 5 bases removed from V and 7 bases from J, the gap between germline ends came to 12 bases. In nucleotides, the CDR3 is TGTGCCAGCAGTATCCAGGGGAGGAATGAGCAGTTCTTC. Translating it yields CASSIQGRNEQFF.

This clonotype was seen a handful of times. The chain is built from TRBV12-3 or TRBV12-4 and TRBJ1-2; D not certain. With 8 bases removed from V and 2 bases from J, the gap between germline ends came to 9 bases. CDR3 size: 12 residues. CDR3: CASFDTNYGYTF. CDR3 nucleotides: TGTGCCAGCTTCGACACCAACTATGGCTACACCTTC.

This clonotype was seen more than once but under ten times. The chain uses TRBV20-1 and TRBJ2-1, with D possibly being TRBD1 or TRBD2 (6 bases each). The CDR3 covers 15 residues. Trimming removed 0 bases at V and 2 bases at J, with 11 bases between. Germline lookup yields CDR1 DFQATT and CDR2 SNEGSKA (reference sequence). As DNA, the CDR3 is TGCAGTGCTAGAGATCGTAGGGGGGCCTACAATGAGCAGTTCTTC. This sequence encodes CSARDRRGAYNEQFF.

The chain carries TRBV20-1 and TRBJ2-3; D unclear. CDR3 length: 12 residues. V gave up 6 bases and J gave up 0 bases, with 7 bases separating them. CDR1 DFQATT and CDR2 SNEGSKA come from the germline V gene (reference sequence). CDR3 sequence (DNA): TGCAGTGCCCCGGGCAGCACAGATACGCAGTATTTT. Amino acid sequence: CSAPGSTDTQYF.

This clonotype was recorded once. The chain recombines TRBV2 with TRBJ2-3; 7 bases match TRBD1. V lost 2 bases, J lost 3 bases, and 8 bases stayed unmatched. The germline V gene has CDR1 SNHLY and CDR2 FYNNEI. The CDR3 is made up of 16 amino acids. In DNA, the CDR3 is TGTGCCAGCAGTGAATACAGGGGCCGGAGAACAGATACGCAGTATTTT. It specifies CASSEYRGRRTDTQYF.

A few counts support this clonotype. This rearrangement joins TRBV20-1 to TRBJ2-7, with a tentative D call TRBD2 (6 bases). The CDR3 has 14 amino acids. V dropped 1 base and J dropped 3 bases, with 13 bases sitting between them. Germline V gene lookup returns CDR1 DFQATT and CDR2 SNEGSKA (reference sequence). CDR3 sequence (DNA): TGCAGTGCTAGAGCCAAAGGGACTTACTACGAGCAGTACTTC. The encoded protein is CSARAKGTYYEQYF.

The sample holds many counts of this clonotype. The chain recombines TRBV11-2 with TRBJ1-2; TRBD1 matches at 8 bases. Germline loops: CDR1 SGHAT, CDR2 FQNNGV. V trimming: 5 bases; J trimming: 0 bases; junction bases outside the gene matches: 8. The CDR3 totals 16 residues. In DNA form, the CDR3 reads TGTGCCAGCAGCCTCCGGACAGGGTCGGCTAACTATGGCTACACCTTC. It is translated as CASSLRTGSANYGYTF.

The CDR3, as DNA: TGCGCCAGCAGCCAAGTTTTCAGGCAGTACAATGAGCAGTTCTTC. It encodes CASSQVFRQYNEQFF. The V and J genes are TRBV4-3 and TRBJ2-1; unclear D gene. Germline assignment: CDR1 LGHNA and CDR2 YSLEER. This CDR3 is 15 amino acids long. The V and J ends lost 1 base and 4 bases respectively, with 11 bases between them.

The rearrangement links TRBV18 to TRBJ2-5; 9 bases line up with TRBD1. The CDR3 extends over 17 amino acids. V shed 5 bases and J 4 bases; nucleotides not matched to a gene: 14. Germline assignment: CDR1 KGHSH and CDR2 LQKENI. This chain's CDR3 is CASSTSRDREKGETQYF. DNA for the CDR3: TGTGCCAGCTCAACTTCCAGGGACAGGGAAAAGGGAGAGACCCAGTACTTC.

The J gene is TRBJ2-3, the V gene TRBV7-6, with D tentatively TRBD2 (6 bases). The CDR3 has 18 residues. The germline V and J ends were trimmed by 5 bases and 0 bases, with 21 bases remaining between them. Germline CDR1 is SGHVS and CDR2 is FNYEAQ. In nucleotides, the CDR3 is TGTGCCAGCAGCAAACTAGCCTCCCGCGCTTCTAGCACAGATACGCAGTATTTT. This gives the protein CASSKLASRASSTDTQYF.

This rearrangement joins TRBV20-1 to TRBJ2-5, with D tentatively TRBD1 or TRBD2 (5 bases each). This CDR3 spans 14 amino acids. The germline CDR1 and CDR2 sequences are DFQATT and SNEGSKA (reference sequence). Trimming pared 0 bases from V and 5 bases from J, leaving 13 bases between. CDR3 in amino acids: CSARDRSWGETQYF. CDR3 nucleotides: TGCAGTGCTAGAGATAGGAGTTGGGGGGAGACCCAGTACTTC.

Many counts were recorded for this clonotype. V usage is TRBV7-8 and J usage is TRBJ2-1; TRBD2 agrees at 9 bases. With V trimmed by 5 bases and J by 8 bases, 4 bases remained unmatched. CDR1 is SGHVS, CDR2 FQNEAQ, per germline. There are 13 residues in the CDR3. The CDR3 here is CASSGGGAYEQFF. In DNA form, the CDR3 reads TGTGCCAGCAGCGGCGGGGGGGCGTATGAGCAGTTCTTC.

The sample holds a few counts of this clonotype. This chain joins TRBV6-5 and TRBJ2-7, with D possibly being TRBD2 (5 bases). The germline V gene encodes CDR1 MNHEY and CDR2 SVGAGI. This CDR3 contains 16 residues. The V end was cut by 5 bases, the J end by 4 bases, with 21 bases between. In DNA form, the CDR3 reads TGTGCCAGCAGTCCACTCCTTGATAGCGTAGAATACGAGCAGTACTTC. Its translation: CASSPLLDSVEYEQYF.

V usage is TRBV5-1 and J usage is TRBJ2-1, with TRBD2 identical over 7 bases. J lost 7 bases, V lost 4 bases, and 11 bases had no gene match. The germline V gene has CDR1 SGHRS and CDR2 YFSETQ. The CDR3 totals 15 residues. CDR3 DNA sequence: TGCGCCAGCAGCGGAACCTGGACTAGTTCGAATGAGCAGTTCTTC. This sequence encodes CASSGTWTSSNEQFF.

Only a few counts were recorded for this clonotype. The rearrangement links TRBV6-6 to TRBJ1-1; D gene uncertain. The germline V gene has CDR1 MNHNY and CDR2 SVGAGI (reference sequence). Trimming took off 5 bases at V and 1 base at J, with 8 bases between the two ends. The CDR3 covers 13 residues. In DNA form, the CDR3 reads TGTGCCAGCAGTGGTCAGGCGAACACTGAAGCTTTCTTT. It codes for CASSGQANTEAFF.

The chain employs TRBV10-1 and TRBJ2-7, with D uncertain. The CDR3 totals 16 residues. Trimming cost V 3 bases and J 1 base, with 16 bases left between them. The germline CDR1 and CDR2 sequences are WNHNN and SYGVQD (reference sequence). The DNA of the CDR3 is TGCGCCAGCAGTGACCCCCTGGGCAGCCCTTCCTACGAGCAGTACTTC. Encoded protein: CASSDPLGSPSYEQYF.

This clonotype was counted a few times. The V and J genes are TRBV12-3 or TRBV12-4 and TRBJ2-1; 9 bases line up with TRBD2. The CDR3 runs to 17 residues. V was clipped by 4 bases and J by 8 bases; unmatched bases: 15. This CDR3 is CASSSAYLAGAPDEQFF. CDR3 nucleotide sequence: TGTGCCAGCAGTTCCGCCTACTTAGCGGGGGCCCCTGATGAGCAGTTCTTC.

In its sample, this clonotype was seen a few times. The chain carries TRBV29-1 and TRBJ1-1, with 9 bases matching TRBD1. CDR3 size: 13 residues. The trim removed 4 bases at V and 6 bases at J, leaving 6 bases unmatched. Germline V gene data show CDR1 as SQVTM and CDR2 as ANQGSEA. DNA for the CDR3: TGCAGCGTTGCCGGGACAGGGAGCGCTGAAGCTTTCTTT. Translated, it gives CSVAGTGSAEAFF. Using reference TRBV29-1 and TRBJ1-1 for the parts outside the CDR3, the full variable domain is SAVISQKPSRDICQRGTSLTIQCQVDSQVTMMFWYRQQPGQSLTLIATANQGSEATYESGFVIDKFPISRPNLTFSTLTVSNMSPEDSSIYLCSVAGTGSAEAFFGQGTRLTVV.

This clonotype was seen more than once but under ten times. V gene TRBV7-8 combines with J gene TRBJ2-1, with TRBD1 identical over 11 bases. The CDR3 is 17 amino acids. The germline V gene encodes CDR1 SGHVS and CDR2 FQNEAQ. V gave up 5 bases and J gave up 7 bases; unmatched junction bases: 13. The DNA for the CDR3 is TGTGCCAGCAGCCCCAAAGCCGGGACAGGGGGTGTAAATGAGCAGTTCTTC. It codes for CASSPKAGTGGVNEQFF.

This sequence joins TRBV6-5 and TRBJ1-5, with no clear D. CDR3 length: 18 residues. Germline assignment: CDR1 MNHEY and CDR2 SVGAGI. V was cut by 4 bases and J by 5 bases, with 24 bases left in between. The CDR3 DNA follows: TGTGCCAGCAGTTTGTACCGAGAGGGCCCAACTAGAGATCAGCCCCAGCATTTT. Its translation is CASSLYREGPTRDQPQHF.

V gene TRBV7-9 combines with J gene TRBJ2-2; D is unresolved. V lost 8 bases to trimming and J lost 3 bases, with 10 bases between them. The CDR3 is made up of 13 amino acids. The germline gives CDR1 SEHNR, CDR2 FQNEAQ (reference sequence). CDR3 bases: TGTGCCAGCTCCAGAGCCGACACCGGGGAGCTGTTTTTT. Translated: CASSRADTGELFF.

This clonotype was seen many times. The chain couples TRBV5-6 to TRBJ1-5; D might be TRBD1 (6 bases). V lost 4 bases and J 5 bases, leaving 19 bases between the germline ends. This CDR3 region has 16 residues. Germline CDR1 and CDR2: SGHDT and YYEEEE. The CDR3 region has the DNA TGTGCCAGCAGCAAAGAACAGGGAAGGATGGATCAGCCCCAGCATTTT. Translating it yields CASSKEQGRMDQPQHF.

This clonotype was recorded at least ten times. The rearrangement links TRBV7-8 to TRBJ1-1; TRBD1 agrees at 10 bases. The V gene end was trimmed by 4 bases and the J gene end by 5 bases; junction bases not matched to a gene: 10. CDR3 length: 16 amino acids. Germline lookup yields CDR1 SGHVS and CDR2 FQNEAQ. The CDR3 coding sequence is TGTGCCAGCAGCTCTCAATCAGGACAGGGGGGTACTGAAGCTTTCTTT. Its protein product is CASSSQSGQGGTEAFF.